Here is one T cell receptor beta chain with its context. Its target is unknown. Trimming left V 7 bases short and J 5 bases short, with 14 bases between. CDR3 size: 13 residues. Germline V lookup: CDR1 LGHNT, CDR2 FRNRAP. The sample belongs to a study of shared clonotypes between healthy human individuals. Study-wide results and limits: Since donors were few, the genetic and exposure-history diversity represented was limited. Sharing of clonotypes among donors was expected to vary with sequencing depth.

Assay: immunoSEQ multiplex PCR; the TCRdb copy retains only in-frame clones and omits some. The sample lists over a million clones, about 80% occurring once. The V call is TRBV12-5, the J call TRBJ1-1; D may be TRBD1 (6 bases). The sequencing input was memory CD4+ T cells from PBMCs. Subset noted: CD45RA-negative fraction. This receptor was identified in a man in his late teens or twenties in good health. Some clones in this sample may be carry-over from other donors' samples. The CDR3 region has the DNA TGTGCTAGTGTTGAGGGGGAGGGGACTGAAGCTTTCTTT. Residues: CASVEGEGTEAFF.